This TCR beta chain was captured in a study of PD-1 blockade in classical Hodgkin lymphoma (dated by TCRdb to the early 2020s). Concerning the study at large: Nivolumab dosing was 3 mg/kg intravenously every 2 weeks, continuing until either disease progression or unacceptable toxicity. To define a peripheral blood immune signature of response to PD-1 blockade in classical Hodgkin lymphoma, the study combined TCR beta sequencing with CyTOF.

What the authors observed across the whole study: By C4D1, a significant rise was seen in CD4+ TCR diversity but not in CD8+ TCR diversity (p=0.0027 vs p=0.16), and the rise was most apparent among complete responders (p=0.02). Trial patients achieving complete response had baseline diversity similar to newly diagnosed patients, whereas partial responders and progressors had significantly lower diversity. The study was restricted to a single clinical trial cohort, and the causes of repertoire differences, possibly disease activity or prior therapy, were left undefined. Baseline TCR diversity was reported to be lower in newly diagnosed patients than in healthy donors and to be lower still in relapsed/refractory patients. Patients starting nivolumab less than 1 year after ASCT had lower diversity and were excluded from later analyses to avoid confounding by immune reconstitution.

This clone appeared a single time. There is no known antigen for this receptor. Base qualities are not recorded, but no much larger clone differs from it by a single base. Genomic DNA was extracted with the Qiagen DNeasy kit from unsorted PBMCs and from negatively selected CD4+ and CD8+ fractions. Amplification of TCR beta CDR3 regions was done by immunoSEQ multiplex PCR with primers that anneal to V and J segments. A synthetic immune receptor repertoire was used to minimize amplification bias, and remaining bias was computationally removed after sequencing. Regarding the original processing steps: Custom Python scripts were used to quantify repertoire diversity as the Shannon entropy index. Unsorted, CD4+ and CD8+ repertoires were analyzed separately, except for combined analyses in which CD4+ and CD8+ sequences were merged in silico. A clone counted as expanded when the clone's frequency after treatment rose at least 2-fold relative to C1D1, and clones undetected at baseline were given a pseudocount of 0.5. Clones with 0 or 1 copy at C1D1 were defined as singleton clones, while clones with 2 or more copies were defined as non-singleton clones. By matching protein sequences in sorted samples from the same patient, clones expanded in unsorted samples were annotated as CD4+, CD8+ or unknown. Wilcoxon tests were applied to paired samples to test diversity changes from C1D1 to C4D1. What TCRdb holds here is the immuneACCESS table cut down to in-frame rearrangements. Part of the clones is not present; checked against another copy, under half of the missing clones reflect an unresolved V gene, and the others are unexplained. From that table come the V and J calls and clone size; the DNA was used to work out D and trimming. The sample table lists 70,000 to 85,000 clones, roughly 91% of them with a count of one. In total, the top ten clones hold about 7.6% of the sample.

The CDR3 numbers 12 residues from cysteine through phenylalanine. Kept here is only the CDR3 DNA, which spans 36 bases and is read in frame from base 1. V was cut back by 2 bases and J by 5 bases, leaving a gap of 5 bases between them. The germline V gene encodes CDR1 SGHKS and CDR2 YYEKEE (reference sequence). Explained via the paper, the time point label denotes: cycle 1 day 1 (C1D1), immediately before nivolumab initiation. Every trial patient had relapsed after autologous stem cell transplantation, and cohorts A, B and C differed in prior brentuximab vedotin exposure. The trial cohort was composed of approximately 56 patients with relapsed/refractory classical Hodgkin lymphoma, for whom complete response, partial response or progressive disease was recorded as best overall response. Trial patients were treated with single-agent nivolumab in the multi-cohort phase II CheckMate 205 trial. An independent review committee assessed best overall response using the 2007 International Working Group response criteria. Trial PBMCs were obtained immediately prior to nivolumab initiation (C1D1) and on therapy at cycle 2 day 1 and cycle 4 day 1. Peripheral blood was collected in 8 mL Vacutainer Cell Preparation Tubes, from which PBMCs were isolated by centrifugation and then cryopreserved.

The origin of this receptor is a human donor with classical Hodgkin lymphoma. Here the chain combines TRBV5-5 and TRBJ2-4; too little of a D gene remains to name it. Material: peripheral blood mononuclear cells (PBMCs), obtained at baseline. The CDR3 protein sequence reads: CASSFAENIQYF. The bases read TGTGCCAGCAGCTTCGCAGAAAACATTCAGTACTTC. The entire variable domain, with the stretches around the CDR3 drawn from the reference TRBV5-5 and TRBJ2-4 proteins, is DAGVTQSPTHLIKTRGQQVTLRCSPISGHKSVSWYQQVLGQGPQFIFQYYEKEERGRGNFPDRFSARQFPNYSSELNVNALLLGDSALYLCASSFAENIQYFGAGTRLSVL.